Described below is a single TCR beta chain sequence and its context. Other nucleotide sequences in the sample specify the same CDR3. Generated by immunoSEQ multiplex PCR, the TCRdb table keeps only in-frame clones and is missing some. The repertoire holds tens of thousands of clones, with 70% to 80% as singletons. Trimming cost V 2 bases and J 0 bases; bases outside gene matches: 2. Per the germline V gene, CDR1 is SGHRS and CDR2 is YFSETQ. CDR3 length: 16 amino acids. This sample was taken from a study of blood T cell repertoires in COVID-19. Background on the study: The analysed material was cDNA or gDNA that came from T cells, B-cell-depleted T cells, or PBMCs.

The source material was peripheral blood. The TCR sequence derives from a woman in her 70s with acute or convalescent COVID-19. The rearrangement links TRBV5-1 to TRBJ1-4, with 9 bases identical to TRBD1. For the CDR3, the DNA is TGCGCCAGCAGCTTAGGGACAGGGACAACTAATGAAAAACTGTTTTTT. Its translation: CASSLGTGTTNEKLFF.